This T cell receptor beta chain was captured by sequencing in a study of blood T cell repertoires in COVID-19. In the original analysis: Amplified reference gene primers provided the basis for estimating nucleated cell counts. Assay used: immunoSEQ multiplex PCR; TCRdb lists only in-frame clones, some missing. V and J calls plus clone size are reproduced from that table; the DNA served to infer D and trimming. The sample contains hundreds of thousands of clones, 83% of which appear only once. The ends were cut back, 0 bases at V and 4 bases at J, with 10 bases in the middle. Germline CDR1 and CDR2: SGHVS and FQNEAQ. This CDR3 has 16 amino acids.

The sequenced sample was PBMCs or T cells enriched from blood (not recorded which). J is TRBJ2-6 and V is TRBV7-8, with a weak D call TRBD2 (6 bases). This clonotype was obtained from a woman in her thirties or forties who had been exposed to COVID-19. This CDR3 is CASSLAAGRGANVLTF. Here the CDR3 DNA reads TGTGCCAGCAGCTTAGCTGCGGGGCGAGGGGCCAACGTCCTGACTTTC. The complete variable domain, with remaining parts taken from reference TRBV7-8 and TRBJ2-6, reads GAGVSQSPRYKVAKRGQDVALRCDPISGHVSLFWYQQALGQGPEFLTYFQNEAQLDKSGLPSDRFFAERPEGSVSTLKIQRTQQEDSAVYLCASSLAAGRGANVLTFGAGSRLTVL.